The T cell receptor (beta chain) described here comes from a study of CD8 T cells in ankylosing spondylitis. This clonotype has a handful of counts. Its antigen is unidentified. General study findings and limits: A TCR beta motif of several highly homologous variants appeared characteristic of ankylosing spondylitis blood. Clones tied to disease were said to be significantly enriched in matched ankylosing spondylitis synovial fluid. The disease-linked clones had a CD8+ phenotype and low blood frequencies.

Each TCR beta library was made by quantitative 5'-RACE that incorporated molecular barcodes. MiXCR, applied by TCRdb to the 5' RACE reads, yields one record per CDR3 protein. The sample contains hundreds of thousands of distinct CDR3 sequences, approximately 17% of which appear only once. CDR1 SGHDN and CDR2 FVKESK come from the germline V gene. The CDR3 runs to 16 residues. V gave up 4 bases and J gave up 5 bases, with 17 bases separating them. The rearrangement links TRBV14 to TRBJ2-2; D may be TRBD1 or TRBD2 (6 bases each). Sequenced material: blood, either unsorted or a sorted T cell fraction (not recorded which). This receptor was taken from a male donor with ankylosing spondylitis. CDR3: CASSRPGQGRTGELFF. DNA of the CDR3: TGTGCCAGCAGCCGGCCCGGGCAGGGGAGGACCGGGGAGCTGTTTTTT.